The 4 T cell receptor beta chains reported below all come from one sample, sequenced in a study of blood T cell repertoires in COVID-19. Generated by immunoSEQ multiplex PCR, the TCRdb table keeps only in-frame clones and is missing some. There are 150,000 to 200,000 clones in the sample; 70% to 90% occur only once, and 7% to 7.5% lies in the top ten. The sequenced sample consisted of peripheral blood. Receptors were obtained from a woman older than 75 in a cohort sampled during active or convalescent COVID-19.

This chain connects TRBV6-2 or TRBV6-3 to TRBJ1-1; D perhaps matches TRBD1 (5 bases). The CDR3 has 17 residues. Germline CDR1 is MNHEY and CDR2 is SVGEGT. Trimming cost V 0 bases and J 1 base, with 15 bases left between them. This CDR3 is CASSYSILGTWNTEAFF. In DNA, the CDR3 is TGTGCCAGCAGTTACTCGATATTGGGGACTTGGAACACTGAAGCTTTCTTT.

In its sample, this clone was seen once. The chain has TRBV9 and TRBJ1-1; D is ambiguous. V was trimmed by 2 bases and J by 4 bases, leaving 9 bases between them. The germline gives CDR1 SGDLS, CDR2 YYNGEE. The CDR3 spans 13 residues. The chain's CDR3 is CASSVYGSTEAFF. The CDR3 DNA sequence: TGTGCCAGCAGCGTTTACGGGAGCACTGAAGCTTTCTTT. The variable domain in full, completed from reference TRBV9 and TRBJ1-1, reads DSGVTQTPKHLITATGQRVTLRCSPRSGDLSVYWYQQSLDQGLQFLIQYYNGEERAKGNILERFSAQQFPDLHSELNLSSLELGDSALYFCASSVYGSTEAFFGQGTRLTVV.

The rearrangement joins TRBV6-5 to TRBJ1-3, with 10 positions matching TRBD1. V shed 6 bases and J 5 bases; nucleotides not matched to a gene: 4. The germline gives CDR1 MNHEY, CDR2 SVGAGI. This CDR3 region has 14 residues. The DNA of the CDR3 is TGTGCCAGCAGCCCGGGACAGGGGAGAAACACCATATATTTT. This encodes CASSPGQGRNTIYF.

This clone was seen ten or more times. The CDR3 does not close with the conserved phenylalanine or tryptophan, likely indicating a read error. The DNA is left out, because the CDR3 cannot be placed on it with certainty; the CDR3 is given as TCRdb lists it. J is TRBJ1-2 and V is TRBV5-1; TRBD1 was called by the table and not checked on the DNA. The CDR3 is 13 residues long, ends included. Germline V CDR1 and CDR2: SGHRS, YFSETQ. CDR3 loop: CASSWGQEGSPIL.